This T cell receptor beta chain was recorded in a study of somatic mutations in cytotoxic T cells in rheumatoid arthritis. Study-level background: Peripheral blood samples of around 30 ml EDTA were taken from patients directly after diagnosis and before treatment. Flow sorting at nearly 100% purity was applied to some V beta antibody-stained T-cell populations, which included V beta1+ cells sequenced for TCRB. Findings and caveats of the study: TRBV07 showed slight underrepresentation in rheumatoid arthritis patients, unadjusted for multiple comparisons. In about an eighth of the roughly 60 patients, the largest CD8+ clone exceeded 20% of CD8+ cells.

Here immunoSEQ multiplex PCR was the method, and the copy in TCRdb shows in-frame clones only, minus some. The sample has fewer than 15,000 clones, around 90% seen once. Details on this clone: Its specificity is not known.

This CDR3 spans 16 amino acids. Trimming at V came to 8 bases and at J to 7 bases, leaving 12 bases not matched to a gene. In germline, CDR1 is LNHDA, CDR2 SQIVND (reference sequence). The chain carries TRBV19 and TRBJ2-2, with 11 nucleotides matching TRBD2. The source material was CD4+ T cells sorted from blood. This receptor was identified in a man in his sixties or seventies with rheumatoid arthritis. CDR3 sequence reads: CASHVGLAGGSGELFF. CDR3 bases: TGTGCCAGTCACGTGGGGCTAGCGGGGGGAAGCGGGGAGCTGTTTTTT. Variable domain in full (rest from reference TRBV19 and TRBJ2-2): DGGITQSPKYLFRKEGQNVTLSCEQNLNHDAMYWYRQDPGQGLRLIYYSQIVNDFQKGDIAEGYSVSREKKESFPLTVTSAQKNPTAFYLCASHVGLAGGSGELFFGEGSRLTVL.